A single sample gave rise to the 24 T cell receptor beta chains below, sequenced in a study of radiotherapy plus CTLA-4 blockade in lung cancer. Assay: immunoSEQ multiplex PCR; the TCRdb copy retains only in-frame clones and omits some. The sample shows under 90,000 clones, 72% of them seen only once. Sequencing used peripheral blood, obtained from a patient treated with radiotherapy plus ipilimumab. These receptors all come from a human donor with non-small cell lung cancer that progressed on radiotherapy plus ipilimumab.

This sequence joins TRBV6-1 and TRBJ2-1; D not resolved. The CDR3 spans 13 residues. The germline V gene has CDR1 MNHNS and CDR2 SASEGT. V was trimmed by 5 bases and J by 9 bases, leaving 14 bases between them. The CDR3 here is CASSLDPAREQFF. As DNA, the CDR3 is TGTGCCAGCAGTTTGGACCCCGCTCGTGAGCAGTTCTTC.

The chain uses TRBV4-1 and TRBJ1-1; 9 positions agree with TRBD1. The germline gives CDR1 MGHRA, CDR2 YSYEKL. J was trimmed by 0 bases and V by 1 base; bases with no gene match: 12. The CDR3 runs 19 residues. The CDR3 sequence: CASSQVFGGRDRVNTEAFF. The CDR3 nucleotides read TGCGCCAGCAGCCAAGTGTTTGGAGGCCGGGACAGGGTGAACACTGAAGCTTTCTTT.

The J gene is TRBJ1-5, the V gene TRBV5-1; 8 nucleotides align to TRBD1. V was pared by 4 bases and J by 1 base, with 7 bases of the junction left unmatched. There are 16 residues in the CDR3. CDR1 and CDR2 from the germline V gene are SGHRS and YFSETQ. The CDR3 coding sequence is TGCGCCAGCAGCGTCGGTGGACAGGGAAGCAATCAGCCCCAGCATTTT. The encoded protein is CASSVGGQGSNQPQHF.

A few counts support this clone. This chain connects TRBV7-2 to TRBJ1-2; TRBD1 aligns across 9 bases. Germline V CDR1 and CDR2: SGHTA, FQGNSA. This CDR3 comprises 15 residues. V trimming: 0 bases; J trimming: 8 bases; junction bases outside the gene matches: 7. Here the CDR3 reads CASSLARDRVEGYTF. The CDR3 DNA reads as TGTGCCAGCAGCTTAGCAAGGGACAGGGTTGAAGGCTACACCTTC.

The CDR3 is CSVGQGVADGYTF. The CDR3 DNA sequence: TGCAGCGTTGGACAGGGGGTAGCGGATGGCTACACCTTC. This rearrangement joins TRBV29-1 to TRBJ1-2, with 9 positions matching TRBD1. Germline-derived CDR1 and CDR2 are SQVTM and ANQGSEA. V dropped 4 bases and J dropped 6; count of bases not matched to a gene: 6. This CDR3 comprises 13 residues.

The chain recombines TRBV4-3 with TRBJ1-1; a possible D gene is TRBD1 (5 bases). Per the germline V gene, CDR1 is LGHNA and CDR2 is YSLEER. The CDR3 has 15 residues. The V end was cut by 1 base, the J end by 3 bases, with 12 bases between. CDR3 DNA sequence: TGCGCCAGCAGCCAAGGGCAGGTGGGGCACACTGAAGCTTTCTTT. Its translation: CASSQGQVGHTEAFF.

The gene calls are TRBV18 and TRBJ1-1; D perhaps matches TRBD1 (5 bases). Deletions cut 3 bases from V and 0 bases from J, with 5 bases between. The CDR3 is made up of 13 amino acids. Per germline, CDR1 KGHSH and CDR2 LQKENI. The CDR3 loop is CASSPDMNTEAFF. Written as DNA, the CDR3 is TGTGCCAGCTCACCGGACATGAACACTGAAGCTTTCTTT.

On this clone: One end of the junction fails to match germline, which may point to a read error. The genes are TRBV19 and TRBJ2-1, with TRBD1 matching over 7 bases. Germline CDR1 reads LNHDA; CDR2 reads SQIVND (reference sequence). The CDR3 totals 15 residues. The CDR3 DNA reads as TGTGTCAGTACCTCGGGGACAGCGAGCTACAATGAGCAGTTCTTC. Residues: CVSTSGTASYNEQFF.

The chain employs TRBV11-2 and TRBJ2-7, with D hard to call. This CDR3 spans 17 amino acids. CDR1 is SGHAT and CDR2 is FQNNGV in the germline V gene. Deletions cut 5 bases from V and 1 base from J, with 21 bases between. CDR3 sequence: CASSPYPREGLSYEQYF. The CDR3 DNA is TGTGCCAGCAGCCCCTATCCAAGGGAAGGATTATCCTACGAGCAGTACTTC.

The rearrangement uses TRBV5-4 and TRBJ2-5; D is unclear. Germline CDR1 reads SGHNT; CDR2 reads YYREEE (reference sequence). The CDR3 loop spans 13 amino acids. The V end lost 3 bases, the J end lost 1 base, and 7 bases lay between the germline ends. The CDR3 protein is CASSSQSQETQYF. DNA for the CDR3: TGTGCCAGCAGCTCACAATCCCAAGAGACCCAGTACTTC.

This chain links TRBV6-1 with TRBJ2-1; 7 bases match TRBD2. V trimming: 7 bases; J trimming: 5 bases; junction bases outside the gene matches: 8. CDR1 is MNHNS and CDR2 is SASEGT in the germline V gene. The CDR3 runs 14 residues. Here the CDR3 reads CASMKAGEDNEQFF. CDR3 nucleotide sequence: TGTGCCAGCATGAAGGCGGGAGAGGACAATGAGCAGTTCTTC.

This clone was detected only once. The rearrangement joins TRBV28 to TRBJ2-3, with D tentatively TRBD1 or TRBD2 (7 bases each). V was pared by 5 bases and J by 8 bases, with 17 bases between. The CDR3 is 14 amino acids. Germline V gene data show CDR1 as MDHEN and CDR2 as SYDVKM. The CDR3 nucleotides read TGTGCCAGCAGTATAGACAGGGCGGGGGCTACGCAGTATTTT. Its protein is CASSIDRAGATQYF.

CDR3 bases: TGCGCCAGCAGCCCCTTTCCCGGGACAGGGTGGAATCAGCCCCAGCATTTT. Protein product: CASSPFPGTGWNQPQHF. This sequence joins TRBV10-1 and TRBJ1-5, with 9 bases fitting TRBD1. CDR3 length: 17 amino acids. V dropped 6 bases and J dropped 4; count of bases not matched to a gene: 13. Germline assignment: CDR1 WNHNN and CDR2 SYGVQD (reference sequence).

This chain links TRBV28 with TRBJ2-2; 13 bases line up with TRBD2. Germline CDR1 reads MDHEN; CDR2 reads SYDVKM. CDR3 length: 15 amino acids. V dropped 6 bases and J dropped 4; count of bases not matched to a gene: 2. CDR3 sequence reads: CASRLAGGFTGELFF. The CDR3 DNA is TGTGCCAGCAGACTAGCGGGAGGGTTCACCGGGGAGCTGTTTTTT.

The chain uses TRBV9 and TRBJ2-2, with 9 bases lining up with TRBD2. The length of the CDR3 is 18 residues. The V and J ends lost 4 bases and 4 bases, in that order; junction bases with no gene match: 14. The V gene's germline CDR1 is SGDLS and CDR2 YYNGEE. The CDR3 region is CASSPPLGGRGGTGELFF. CDR3 in DNA: TGTGCCAGCAGCCCCCCCTTAGGCGGGAGGGGCGGCACCGGGGAGCTGTTTTTT. The entire variable domain, with the rest obtained from reference TRBV9 and TRBJ2-2, is as follows: DSGVTQTPKHLITATGQRVTLRCSPRSGDLSVYWYQQSLDQGLQFLIQYYNGEERAKGNILERFSAQQFPDLHSELNLSSLELGDSALYFCASSPPLGGRGGTGELFFGEGSRLTVL.

The chain uses TRBV28 and TRBJ1-5; a possible D gene is TRBD1 (5 bases). The CDR3 sequence is 16 residues long. Germline CDR1 reads MDHEN; CDR2 reads SYDVKM. V dropped 1 base and J dropped 2 bases, with 12 bases sitting between them. The CDR3 sequence is CASSLFGGIGNQPQHF. CDR3 bases: TGTGCCAGCAGTTTATTTGGGGGGATTGGCAATCAGCCCCAGCATTTT.

This clone was counted a few times. The chain is built from TRBV19 and TRBJ1-1; no definite D call. With 6 bases removed from V and 6 bases from J, the gap between germline ends came to 8 bases. CDR1 and CDR2 (germline): LNHDA, SQIVND (reference sequence). The CDR3 runs to 11 residues. The CDR3 DNA is TGTGCCAGTAGCTTTGGCGCTGAAGCTTTCTTT. Amino acids: CASSFGAEAFF.

This clone was seen just once. The chain carries TRBV5-1 and TRBJ1-1; D unresolved. In germline, CDR1 is SGHRS, CDR2 YFSETQ. The V gene lost 0 bases and the J gene lost 4 bases, with 13 bases spanning the gap. The CDR3 runs 15 residues. DNA of the CDR3: TGCGCCAGCAGCTTGGAGCCAAACATTTTCACTGAAGCTTTCTTT. As protein: CASSLEPNIFTEAFF.

This chain joins TRBV4-3 and TRBJ1-4, with D unclear. This CDR3 has 15 amino acids. CDR1 and CDR2 (germline): LGHNA, YSLEER. V lost 1 base and J 4 bases, leaving 10 bases between the germline ends. The CDR3 loop is CASSQALGYNEKLFF. CDR3 DNA: TGCGCCAGCAGCCAAGCGTTGGGGTATAATGAAAAACTGTTTTTT.

The rearrangement links TRBV5-6 to TRBJ2-6; D ambiguous. Germline CDR1 and CDR2: SGHDT and YYEEEE. V gave up 4 bases and J gave up 4 bases, with 24 bases separating them. CDR3 size: 19 residues. The CDR3 loop reads CASSPVGSGLWSGANVLTF. The CDR3 DNA is TGTGCCAGCAGCCCCGTGGGGTCAGGCCTATGGTCAGGGGCCAACGTCCTGACTTTC.

CDR3 bases: TGTGCCAGCAGCCGCGAGTCAGGGGGTTCACCCCTCCACTTT. Amino acid sequence: CASSRESGGSPLHF. The J gene is TRBJ1-6, the V gene TRBV5-4; 7 nucleotides agree with TRBD1. Per the germline V gene, CDR1 is SGHNT and CDR2 is YYREEE (reference sequence). Losses at the gene ends were 4 bases for V and 9 bases for J; bases not matched to a gene: 7. This CDR3 region has 14 residues.

The chain couples TRBV7-8 to TRBJ1-3, with 11 bases lining up with TRBD1. In germline, CDR1 is SGHVS, CDR2 FQNEAQ. This CDR3 region has 17 residues. The V segment lost 0 bases and the J segment 4 bases; nucleotides outside the gene matches: 5. CDR3 sequence reads: CASSLAGQGAQGNTIYF. The CDR3, as DNA: TGTGCCAGCAGCTTAGCAGGACAGGGGGCGCAAGGAAACACCATATATTTT.

This rearrangement joins TRBV5-4 to TRBJ1-1; TRBD1 might be the D (5 bases). Germline V CDR1 and CDR2: SGHNT, YYREEE (reference sequence). V lost 1 base and J 4 bases, leaving 14 bases between the germline ends. The CDR3 covers 15 residues. In DNA form, the CDR3 reads TGTGCCAGCAGCTTGATAAAGGGTGGGGGCACTGAAGCTTTCTTT. Translating gives CASSLIKGGGTEAFF.

This clone was seen only once. This chain uses TRBV4-2 with TRBJ1-1; D unresolved. The germline V gene has CDR1 LGHNA and CDR2 YNFKEQ. The CDR3 is 14 amino acids. V shed 0 bases and J shed 4 bases, with 9 bases lying between them. The CDR3 is CASSQDLGRTEAFF. The CDR3 DNA is TGTGCCAGCAGCCAAGATTTAGGACGCACTGAAGCTTTCTTT.